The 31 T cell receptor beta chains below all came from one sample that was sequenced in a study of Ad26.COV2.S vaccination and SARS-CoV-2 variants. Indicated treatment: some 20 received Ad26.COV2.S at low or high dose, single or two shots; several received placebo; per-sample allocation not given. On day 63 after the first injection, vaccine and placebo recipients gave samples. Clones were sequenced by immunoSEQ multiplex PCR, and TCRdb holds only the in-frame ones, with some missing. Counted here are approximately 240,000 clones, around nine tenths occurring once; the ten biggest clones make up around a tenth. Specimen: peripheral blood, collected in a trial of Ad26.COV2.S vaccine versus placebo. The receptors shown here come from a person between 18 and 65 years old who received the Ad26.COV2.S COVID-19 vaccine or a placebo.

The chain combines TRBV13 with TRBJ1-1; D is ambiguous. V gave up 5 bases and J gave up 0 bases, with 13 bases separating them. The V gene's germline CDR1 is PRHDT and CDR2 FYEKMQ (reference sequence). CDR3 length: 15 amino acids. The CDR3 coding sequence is TGTGCCAGCAGCAAGATTCTTTTTATGAACACTGAAGCTTTCTTT. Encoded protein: CASSKILFMNTEAFF.

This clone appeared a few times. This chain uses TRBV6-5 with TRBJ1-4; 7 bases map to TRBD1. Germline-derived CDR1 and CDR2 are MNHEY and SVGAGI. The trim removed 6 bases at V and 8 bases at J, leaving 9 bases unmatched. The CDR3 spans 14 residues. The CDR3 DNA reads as TGTGCCAGCAGCCTGACAGGGAGGGGCGAAAAACTGTTTTTT. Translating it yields CASSLTGRGEKLFF.

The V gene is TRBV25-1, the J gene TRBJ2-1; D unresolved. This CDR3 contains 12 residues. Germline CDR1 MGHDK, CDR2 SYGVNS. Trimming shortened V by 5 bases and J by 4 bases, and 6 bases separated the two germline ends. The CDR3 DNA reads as TGTGCCAGCAGTCTGGATTACAATGAGCAGTTCTTC. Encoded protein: CASSLDYNEQFF.

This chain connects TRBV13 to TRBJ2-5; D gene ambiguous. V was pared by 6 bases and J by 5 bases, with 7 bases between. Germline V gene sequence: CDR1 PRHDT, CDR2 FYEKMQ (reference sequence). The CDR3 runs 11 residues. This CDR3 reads CASSLQETQYF. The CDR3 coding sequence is TGTGCCAGCAGTTTACAGGAGACCCAGTACTTC. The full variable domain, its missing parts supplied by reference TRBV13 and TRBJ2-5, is AAGVIQSPRHLIKEKRETATLKCYPIPRHDTVYWYQQGPGQDPQFLISFYEKMQSDKGSIPDRFSAQQFSDYHSELNMSSLELGDSALYFCASSLQETQYFGPGTRLLVL.

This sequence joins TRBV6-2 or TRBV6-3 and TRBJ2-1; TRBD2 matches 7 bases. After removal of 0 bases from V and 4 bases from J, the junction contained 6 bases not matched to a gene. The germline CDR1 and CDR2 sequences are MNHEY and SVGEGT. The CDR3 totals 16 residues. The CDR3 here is CASSYSIGLGYNEQFF. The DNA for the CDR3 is TGTGCCAGCAGTTACTCGATAGGACTAGGTTACAATGAGCAGTTCTTC.

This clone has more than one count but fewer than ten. CDR3: CASSLPWGLGGELFF. CDR3 DNA sequence: TGCGCCAGCAGCCTTCCCTGGGGTCTGGGTGGGGAGCTGTTTTTT. The V and J genes are TRBV4-1 and TRBJ2-2; D call uncertain. Trimming shortened V by 4 bases and J by 8 bases, and 17 bases separated the two germline ends. The CDR3 runs to 15 residues. Germline CDR1 is MGHRA and CDR2 is YSYEKL.

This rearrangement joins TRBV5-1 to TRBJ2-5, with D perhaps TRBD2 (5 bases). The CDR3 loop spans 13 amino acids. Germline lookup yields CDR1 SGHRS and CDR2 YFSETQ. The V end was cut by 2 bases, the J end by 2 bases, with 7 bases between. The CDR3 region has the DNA TGCGCCAGCAGCTTCGGGGTGCAAGAGACCCAGTACTTC. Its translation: CASSFGVQETQYF.

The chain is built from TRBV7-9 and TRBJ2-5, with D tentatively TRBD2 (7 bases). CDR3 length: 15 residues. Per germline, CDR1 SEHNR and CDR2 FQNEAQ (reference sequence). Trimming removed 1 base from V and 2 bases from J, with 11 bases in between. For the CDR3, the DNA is TGTGCCAGCAGCTTAGACGGGGGGCCTCAAGAGACCCAGTACTTC. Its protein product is CASSLDGGPQETQYF. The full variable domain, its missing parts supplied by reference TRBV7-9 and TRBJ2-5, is DTGVSQNPRHKITKRGQNVTFRCDPISEHNRLYWYRQTLGQGPEFLTYFQNEAQLEKSRLLSDRFSAERPKGSFSTLEIQRTEQGDSAMYLCASSLDGGPQETQYFGPGTRLLVL.

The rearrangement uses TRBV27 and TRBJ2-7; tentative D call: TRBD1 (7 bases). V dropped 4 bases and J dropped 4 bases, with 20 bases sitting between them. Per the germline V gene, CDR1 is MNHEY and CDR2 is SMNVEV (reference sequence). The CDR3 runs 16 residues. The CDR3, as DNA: TGTGCCAGCAGTTGGCAGGGGGGTACAGGGGTATACGAGCAGTACTTC. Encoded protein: CASSWQGGTGVYEQYF.

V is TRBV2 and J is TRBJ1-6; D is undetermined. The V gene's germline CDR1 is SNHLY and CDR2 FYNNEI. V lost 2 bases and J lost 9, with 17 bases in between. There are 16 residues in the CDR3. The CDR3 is CASSESSAGVGSPLHF. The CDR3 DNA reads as TGTGCCAGCAGTGAATCTTCTGCCGGGGTAGGTTCACCCCTCCACTTT. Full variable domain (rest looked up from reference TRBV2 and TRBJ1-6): EPEVTQTPSHQVTQMGQEVILRCVPISNHLYFYWYRQILGQKVEFLVSFYNNEISEKSEIFDDQFSVERPDGSNFTLKIRSTKLEDSAMYFCASSESSAGVGSPLHFGNGTRLTVT.

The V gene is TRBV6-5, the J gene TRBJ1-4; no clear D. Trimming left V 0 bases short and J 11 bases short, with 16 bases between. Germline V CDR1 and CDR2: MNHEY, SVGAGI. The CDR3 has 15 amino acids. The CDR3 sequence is CASSYSSGSFKKLFF. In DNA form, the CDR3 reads TGTGCCAGCAGTTACTCATCAGGATCATTCAAGAAACTGTTTTTT.

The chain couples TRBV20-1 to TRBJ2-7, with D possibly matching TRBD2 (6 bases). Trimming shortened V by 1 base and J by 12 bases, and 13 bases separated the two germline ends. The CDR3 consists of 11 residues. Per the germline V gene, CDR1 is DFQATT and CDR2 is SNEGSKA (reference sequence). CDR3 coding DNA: TGCAGTGCTAGAGGACTAGGAGGTCTGTACTTC. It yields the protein CSARGLGGLYF.

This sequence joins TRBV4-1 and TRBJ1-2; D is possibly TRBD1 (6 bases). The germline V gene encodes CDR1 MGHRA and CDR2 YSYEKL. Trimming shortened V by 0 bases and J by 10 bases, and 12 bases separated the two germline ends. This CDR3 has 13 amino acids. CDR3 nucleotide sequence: TGCGCCAGCAGCCAAGATAGGGGGGAAATCTACACCTTC. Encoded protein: CASSQDRGEIYTF.

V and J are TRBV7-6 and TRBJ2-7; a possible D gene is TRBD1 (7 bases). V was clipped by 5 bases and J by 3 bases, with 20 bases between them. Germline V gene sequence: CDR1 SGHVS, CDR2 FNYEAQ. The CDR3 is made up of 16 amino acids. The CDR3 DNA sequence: TGTGCCAGCAGCCCATATCCCAGGGGGGTGAGCTACGAGCAGTACTTC. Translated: CASSPYPRGVSYEQYF. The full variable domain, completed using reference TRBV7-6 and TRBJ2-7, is GAGVSQSPRYKVTKRGQDVALRCDPISGHVSLYWYRQALGQGPEFLTYFNYEAQQDKSGLPNDRFSAERPEGSISTLTIQRTEQRDSAMYRCASSPYPRGVSYEQYFGPGTRLTVT.

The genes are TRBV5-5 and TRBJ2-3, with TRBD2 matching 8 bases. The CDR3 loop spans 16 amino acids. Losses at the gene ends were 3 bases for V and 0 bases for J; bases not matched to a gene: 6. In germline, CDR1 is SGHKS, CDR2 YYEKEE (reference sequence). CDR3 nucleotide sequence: TGTGCCAGCAGCTACCTTAGCGGGGCTAGCACAGATACGCAGTATTTT. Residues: CASSYLSGASTDTQYF.

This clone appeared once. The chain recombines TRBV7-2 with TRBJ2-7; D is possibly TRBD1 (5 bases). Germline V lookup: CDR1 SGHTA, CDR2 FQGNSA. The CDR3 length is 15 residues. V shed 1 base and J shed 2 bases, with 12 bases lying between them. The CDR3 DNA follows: TGTGCCAGCAGCTTAGTGTCGACAGCCACCTACGAGCAGTACTTC. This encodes CASSLVSTATYEQYF.

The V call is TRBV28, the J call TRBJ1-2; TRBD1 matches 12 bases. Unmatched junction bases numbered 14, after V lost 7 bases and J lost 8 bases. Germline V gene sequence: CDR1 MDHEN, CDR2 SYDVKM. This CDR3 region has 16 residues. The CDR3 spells CASTNGGTGGARGYTF. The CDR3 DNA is TGTGCCAGCACTAACGGGGGGACAGGGGGCGCGAGAGGCTACACCTTC.

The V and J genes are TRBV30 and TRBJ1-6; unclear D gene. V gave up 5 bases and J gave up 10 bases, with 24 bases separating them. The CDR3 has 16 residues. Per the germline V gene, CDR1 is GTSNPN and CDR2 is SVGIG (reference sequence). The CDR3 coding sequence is TGTGCCTGGGCCTCGAGAAGGCCCGAACATGGATCACCCCTCCACTTT. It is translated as CAWASRRPEHGSPLHF.

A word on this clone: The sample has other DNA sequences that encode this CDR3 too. The CDR3 coding sequence is TGTGCCAGCAGCTTATCCCCCTCCTACGAGCAGTACTTC. Translating gives CASSLSPSYEQYF. V and J are TRBV7-2 and TRBJ2-7; D uncertain. The CDR3 spans 13 residues. Looked up from germline, CDR1 is SGHTA and CDR2 is FQGNSA. V lost 2 bases and J lost 0, with 5 bases in between.

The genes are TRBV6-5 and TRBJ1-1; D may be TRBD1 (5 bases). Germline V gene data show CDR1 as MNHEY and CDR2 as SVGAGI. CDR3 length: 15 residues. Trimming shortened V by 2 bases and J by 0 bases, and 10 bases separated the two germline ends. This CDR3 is CASSYLTTVNTEAFF. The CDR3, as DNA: TGTGCCAGCAGTTACCTGACGACAGTGAACACTGAAGCTTTCTTT.

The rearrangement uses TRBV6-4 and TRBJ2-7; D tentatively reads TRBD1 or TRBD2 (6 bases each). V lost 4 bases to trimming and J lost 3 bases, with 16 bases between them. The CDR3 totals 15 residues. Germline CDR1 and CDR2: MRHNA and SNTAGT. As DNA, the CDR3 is TGTGCCAGCAGTGTTCTGAAGGGGGGACTCTACGAGCAGTACTTC. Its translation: CASSVLKGGLYEQYF.

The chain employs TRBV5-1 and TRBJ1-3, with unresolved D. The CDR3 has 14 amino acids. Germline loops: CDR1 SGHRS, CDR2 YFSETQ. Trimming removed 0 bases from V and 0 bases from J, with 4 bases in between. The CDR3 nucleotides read TGCGCCAGCAGCTTGGGCAACTCTGGAAACACCATATATTTT. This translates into CASSLGNSGNTIYF.

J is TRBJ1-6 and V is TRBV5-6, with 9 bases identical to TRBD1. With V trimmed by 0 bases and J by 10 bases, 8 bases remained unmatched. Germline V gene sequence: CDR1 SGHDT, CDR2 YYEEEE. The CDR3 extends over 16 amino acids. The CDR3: CASSLASGTGQSPLHF. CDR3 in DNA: TGTGCCAGCAGCTTGGCGTCCGGGACAGGGCAATCACCCCTCCACTTT.

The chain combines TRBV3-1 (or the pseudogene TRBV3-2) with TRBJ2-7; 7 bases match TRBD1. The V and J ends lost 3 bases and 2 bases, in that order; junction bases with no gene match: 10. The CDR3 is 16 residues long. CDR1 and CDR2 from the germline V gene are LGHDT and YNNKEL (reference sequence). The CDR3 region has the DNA TGTGCCAGCAGCCACGTCGGACAGGACAACCCCTACGAGCAGTACTTC. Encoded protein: CASSHVGQDNPYEQYF.

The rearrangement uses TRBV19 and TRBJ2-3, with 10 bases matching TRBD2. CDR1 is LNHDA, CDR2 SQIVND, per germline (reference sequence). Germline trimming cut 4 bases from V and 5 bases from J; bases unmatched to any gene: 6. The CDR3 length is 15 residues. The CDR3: CASSNKRGGGDTQYF. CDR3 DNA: TGTGCCAGTAGTAACAAGCGGGGGGGTGGAGATACGCAGTATTTT.

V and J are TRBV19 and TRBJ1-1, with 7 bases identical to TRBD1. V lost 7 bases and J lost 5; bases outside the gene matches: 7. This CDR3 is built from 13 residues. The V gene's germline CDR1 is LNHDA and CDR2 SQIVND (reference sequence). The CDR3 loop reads CASKPQGETEAFF. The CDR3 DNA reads TGTGCCAGTAAGCCCCAGGGGGAAACTGAAGCTTTCTTT.

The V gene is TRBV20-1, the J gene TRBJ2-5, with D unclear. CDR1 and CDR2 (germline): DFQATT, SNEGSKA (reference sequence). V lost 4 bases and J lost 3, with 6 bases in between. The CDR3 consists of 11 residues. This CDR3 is CSATPKETQYF. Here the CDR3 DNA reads TGCAGTGCTACCCCTAAAGAGACCCAGTACTTC.

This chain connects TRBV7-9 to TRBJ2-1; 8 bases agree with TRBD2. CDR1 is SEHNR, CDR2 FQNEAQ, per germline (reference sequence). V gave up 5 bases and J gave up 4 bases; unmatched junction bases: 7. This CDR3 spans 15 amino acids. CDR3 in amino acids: CASSPERGRYNEQFF. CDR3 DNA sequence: TGTGCCAGCAGCCCAGAGCGGGGGAGGTACAATGAGCAGTTCTTC.

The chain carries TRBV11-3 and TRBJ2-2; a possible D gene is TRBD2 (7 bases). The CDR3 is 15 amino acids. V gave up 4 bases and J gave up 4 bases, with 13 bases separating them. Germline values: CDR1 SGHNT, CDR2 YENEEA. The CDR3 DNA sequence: TGTGCCAGCAGCTCGCGGGGGCTGGGCACCGGGGAGCTGTTTTTT. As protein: CASSSRGLGTGELFF.

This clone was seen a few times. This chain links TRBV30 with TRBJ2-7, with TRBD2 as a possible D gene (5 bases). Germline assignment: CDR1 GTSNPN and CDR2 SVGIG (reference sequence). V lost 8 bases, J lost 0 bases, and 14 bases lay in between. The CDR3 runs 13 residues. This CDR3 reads CALRGRGSYEQYF. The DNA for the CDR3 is TGTGCCCTACGAGGGCGAGGCTCCTACGAGCAGTACTTC.

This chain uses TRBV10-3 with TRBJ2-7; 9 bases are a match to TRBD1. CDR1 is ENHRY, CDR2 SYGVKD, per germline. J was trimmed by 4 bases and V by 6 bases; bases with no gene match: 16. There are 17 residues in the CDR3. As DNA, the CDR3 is TGTGCCATCAGGAAAGCCCCGGGACAGGGTGGGTTGTACGAGCAGTACTTC. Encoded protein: CAIRKAPGQGGLYEQYF.